The 26 T cell receptor beta chains presented below share a single source sample, sequenced in a study of T cells after yellow fever vaccination. Via MiXCR, TCRdb re-called the 5' RACE reads, giving one row per CDR3 protein. This sample yields 150,000 to 200,000 distinct CDR3 sequences, of which 5.5% to 7.5% are seen a single time; roughly 2.5% belongs to the top ten. Specimen: CD4+ T cells sorted from PBMCs, collected 5 days after the first yellow fever vaccination. The receptors stem from a man between 18 and 29 years old who received the YFV17D yellow fever vaccine.

This clonotype came up a few times. This sequence joins TRBV4-2 and TRBJ1-4, with D hard to call. CDR3 length: 15 residues. Germline V CDR1 and CDR2: LGHNA, YNFKEQ. V was trimmed by 2 bases and J by 4 bases, leaving 11 bases between them. This CDR3 reads CASSQRQGLNEKLFF. The CDR3 nucleotides are TGTGCCAGCAGCCAACGACAAGGACTTAATGAAAAACTGTTTTTT.

The chain combines TRBV30 with TRBJ1-6; 11 bases match TRBD1. The CDR3 is made up of 14 amino acids. The J segment lost 10 bases and the V segment lost 4 bases, leaving 6 bases of the junction unmatched. Germline CDR1 is GTSNPN and CDR2 is SVGIG (reference sequence). The CDR3 DNA reads TGTGCCTGGACCCAGGGGGACAGGGGGTCACCCCTCCACTTT. Protein product: CAWTQGDRGSPLHF. Full variable domain (outside the CDR3, taken from reference TRBV30 and TRBJ1-6): SQTIHQWPATLVQPVGSPLSLECTVEGTSNPNLYWYRQAAGRGLQLLFYSVGIGQISSEVPQNLSASRPQDRQFILSSKKLLLSDSGFYLCAWTQGDRGSPLHFGNGTRLTVT.

CDR3 DNA: TGTGCCAGCAGTCCAAATAATAGGGGGGATCAGCCCCAGCATTTT. This sequence encodes CASSPNNRGDQPQHF. V gene TRBV28 combines with J gene TRBJ1-5; tentatively, D is TRBD1 (6 bases). With 5 bases removed from V and 5 bases from J, the gap between germline ends came to 16 bases. The CDR3 spans 15 residues. The V gene's germline CDR1 is MDHEN and CDR2 SYDVKM.

This clonotype was detected many times. This sequence joins TRBV5-1 and TRBJ1-1, with D tentatively TRBD1 (5 bases). Trimming pared 6 bases from V and 2 bases from J, leaving 23 bases between. This CDR3 is built from 17 residues. Germline values: CDR1 SGHRS, CDR2 YFSETQ. CDR3 in amino acids: CASTLGAGPLLNTEAFF. In DNA, the CDR3 is TGCGCCAGCACCCTAGGGGCCGGGCCGCTGTTAAACACTGAAGCTTTCTTT.

The chain combines TRBV10-3 with TRBJ1-4, with TRBD1 matching 7 bases. This CDR3 comprises 16 residues. The V and J ends lost 6 bases and 8 bases, in that order; junction bases with no gene match: 15. The germline V gene has CDR1 ENHRY and CDR2 SYGVKD. Here the CDR3 DNA reads TGTGCCATCAGGGAGGGGACGACAGGGCCGGGGGAAAAACTGTTTTTT. Translated: CAIREGTTGPGEKLFF.

This chain links TRBV5-4 with TRBJ2-7; D may be TRBD1 or TRBD2 (5 bases each). V gave up 0 bases and J gave up 7 bases, with 8 bases separating them. The CDR3 is 12 amino acids. CDR1 SGHNT and CDR2 YYREEE come from the germline V gene (reference sequence). The CDR3 DNA is TGTGCCAGCAGCTTGGAAGAGGGGGAGCAGTACGTC. Translating it yields CASSLEEGEQYV.

This clonotype was detected ten times or more. The V and J genes are TRBV11-2 and TRBJ2-1; possible D gene TRBD2, 6 bases. The length of the CDR3 is 15 residues. Germline-derived CDR1 and CDR2 are SGHAT and FQNNGV. Trimming took off 4 bases at V and 6 bases at J, with 16 bases between the two ends. The CDR3 nucleotides read TGTGCCAGCAGCTCCGCGGGACCGACGAGCAATGAGCAGTTCTTC. It yields the protein CASSSAGPTSNEQFF.

The J gene is TRBJ1-1, the V gene TRBV6-2 or TRBV6-3; D is undetermined. The V end was cut by 2 bases, the J end by 1 base, with 2 bases between. This CDR3 comprises 12 residues. CDR1 and CDR2 (germline): MNHEY, SVGEGT. The CDR3 spells CASSYRNTEAFF. The CDR3 DNA reads TGTGCCAGCAGTTACCGGAACACTGAAGCTTTCTTT.

The chain couples TRBV5-7 to TRBJ2-3; D possibly uses TRBD1 or TRBD2 (5 bases each). TRBV5-7 is designated an ORF whose function remains uncertain. Trimming cost V 4 bases and J 4 bases, with 16 bases left between them. The CDR3 is 15 residues long. The DNA of the CDR3 is TGTGCCAGCAGCCCCGGGACCCTCTCCGCAGATACGCAGTATTTT. Translating gives CASSPGTLSADTQYF.

At least ten counts were recorded for this clonotype. The chain recombines TRBV10-3 with TRBJ2-5, with no clear D. The germline V gene has CDR1 ENHRY and CDR2 SYGVKD. Deletions cut 4 bases from V and 1 base from J, with 7 bases between. The CDR3 runs to 13 residues. Here the CDR3 reads CAISAPIQETQYF. The CDR3 coding sequence is TGTGCCATCAGTGCCCCGATCCAAGAGACCCAGTACTTC.

This clonotype was seen more than once but under ten times. J is TRBJ1-1 and V is TRBV5-5; no definite D call. V lost 1 base and J lost 0, with 7 bases in between. CDR1 and CDR2 from the germline V gene are SGHKS and YYEKEE (reference sequence). The CDR3 spans 14 residues. The CDR3 loop is CASSLRAVNTEAFF. The CDR3 coding sequence is TGTGCCAGCAGCTTGAGGGCGGTGAACACTGAAGCTTTCTTT.

The J gene is TRBJ1-1, the V gene TRBV10-3, with D perhaps TRBD1 (5 bases). Per the germline V gene, CDR1 is ENHRY and CDR2 is SYGVKD. The ends were cut back, 0 bases at V and 6 bases at J, with 14 bases in the middle. This CDR3 spans 15 amino acids. This CDR3 reads CAISESIREGPEAFF. The CDR3 coding sequence is TGTGCCATCAGTGAGTCGATTCGGGAGGGGCCTGAAGCTTTCTTT.

There are a few counts of this clonotype. This chain connects TRBV20-1 to TRBJ2-2, with D perhaps assigned TRBD1 or TRBD2 (5 bases each). The germline V and J ends were trimmed by 3 bases and 0 bases, with 8 bases remaining between them. Germline V gene lookup returns CDR1 DFQATT and CDR2 SNEGSKA (reference sequence). This CDR3 has 14 residues. The CDR3 DNA reads as TGCAGTGCTAGTCGGGGCGCGAACACCGGGGAGCTGTTTTTT. This encodes CSASRGANTGELFF.

This clonotype was recorded many times. The V gene is TRBV7-9, the J gene TRBJ1-4; D is uncertain. V lost 3 bases to trimming and J lost 3 bases, with 8 bases between them. In germline, CDR1 is SEHNR, CDR2 FQNEAQ (reference sequence). The CDR3 runs 14 residues. The DNA of the CDR3 is TGTGCCAGCAGCTTCGGGCTTTCTAATGAAAAACTGTTTTTT. Amino acid sequence: CASSFGLSNEKLFF.

This clonotype turned up a few times. The CDR3: CSAGDNSYEQYV. CDR3 DNA sequence: TGCAGCGCAGGGGACAATTCCTACGAGCAGTACGTC. The chain has TRBV29-1 and TRBJ2-7; D possibly corresponds to TRBD1 (6 bases). The germline V and J ends were trimmed by 7 bases and 1 base, with 11 bases remaining between them. This CDR3 is 12 amino acids long. CDR1 is SQVTM and CDR2 is ANQGSEA in the germline V gene.

The chain couples TRBV6-4 to TRBJ2-3, with D perhaps TRBD1 or TRBD2 (5 bases each). CDR1 and CDR2 (germline): MRHNA, SNTAGT. The CDR3 has 14 amino acids. V gave up 3 bases and J gave up 3 bases, with 10 bases separating them. The DNA for the CDR3 is TGTGCCAGCAGTGATGGGGGTATGACAGATACGCAGTATTTT. Protein: CASSDGGMTDTQYF.

This clonotype was found once. Germline is not matched at one junction end, which may reflect a read error. The chain combines TRBV2 with TRBJ2-7; D is uncertain. CDR3 length: 15 residues. Germline lookup yields CDR1 SNHLY and CDR2 FYNNEI. The CDR3 loop is CASSEIVGTTYVQYF. The CDR3 DNA follows: TGTGCCAGCAGTGAAATTGTAGGAACAACCTACGTGCAGTACTTC. Supplemented by reference TRBV2 and TRBJ2-7, the full variable domain reads EPEVTQTPSHQVTQMGQEVILRCVPISNHLYFYWYRQILGQKVEFLVSFYNNEISEKSEIFDDQFSVERPDGSNFTLKIRSTKLEDSAMYFCASSEIVGTTYVQYFGPGTRLTVT.

The chain combines TRBV20-1 with TRBJ1-6, with D perhaps matching TRBD1 (5 bases). The germline gives CDR1 DFQATT, CDR2 SNEGSKA (reference sequence). The CDR3 totals 17 residues. Deletions cut 4 bases from V and 7 bases from J, with 23 bases between. In nucleotides, the CDR3 is TGCAGTGCTAAACCAAGGGGTCTGGGGACTTGGAATTCACCCCTCCACTTT. Protein product: CSAKPRGLGTWNSPLHF.

This clonotype has a count of ten or more. The V call is TRBV24-1, the J call TRBJ2-2; D is unresolved. In germline, CDR1 is KGHDR, CDR2 SFDVKD. There are 17 residues in the CDR3. Between the trimmed V and J ends, which lost 4 bases and 1 base, there was a span of 15 bases. The CDR3 region has the DNA TGTGCCACCAGTGACTCTGGGTGGCTTAGGAACACCGGGGAGCTGTTTTTT. This gives the protein CATSDSGWLRNTGELFF.

This clonotype was counted a few times. This chain links TRBV5-6 with TRBJ2-1; D gene ambiguous. The CDR3 has 13 amino acids. Between the trimmed V and J ends, which lost 0 bases and 9 bases, there was a span of 10 bases. CDR1 SGHDT and CDR2 YYEEEE come from the germline V gene. DNA for the CDR3: TGTGCCAGCAGCTTGGCCCTTAGGAGTGAGCAGTTCTTC. Its protein product is CASSLALRSEQFF. The full variable domain, its missing parts supplied by reference TRBV5-6 and TRBJ2-1, is DAGVTQSPTHLIKTRGQQVTLRCSPKSGHDTVSWYQQALGQGPQFIFQYYEEEERQRGNFPDRFSGHQFPNYSSELNVNALLLGDSALYLCASSLALRSEQFFGPGTRLTVL.

This clonotype has more than one count but fewer than ten. The chain recombines TRBV5-1 with TRBJ1-1; D is unresolved. The germline V gene encodes CDR1 SGHRS and CDR2 YFSETQ. This CDR3 contains 14 residues. The V end was cut by 1 base, the J end by 3 bases, with 10 bases between. This CDR3 reads CASSLSMRDTEAFF. The CDR3 DNA is TGCGCCAGCAGCTTGAGTATGAGGGACACTGAAGCTTTCTTT.

This clonotype was seen only a few times. The V call is TRBV6-1, the J call TRBJ1-2, with D uncertain. Germline CDR1 and CDR2: MNHNS and SASEGT. Trimming left V 2 bases short and J 8 bases short, with 12 bases between. CDR3 length: 13 residues. CDR3: CASSERRIYGYTF. CDR3 DNA sequence: TGTGCCAGCAGTGAACGGAGAATATACGGCTACACCTTC.

V usage is TRBV7-2 and J usage is TRBJ2-4, with D hard to call. Trimming took 5 bases from V and 0 from J, leaving 8 bases between them. The germline CDR1 and CDR2 sequences are SGHTA and FQGNSA. This CDR3 region has 14 residues. Here the CDR3 DNA reads TGTGCCAGCAGCAGTCACCCAGCCAAAAACATTCAGTACTTC. Translating it yields CASSSHPAKNIQYF.

This clonotype was picked up a small number of times. Germline and junction disagree at one end, which may indicate a read error. This chain joins TRBV7-7 and TRBJ2-5, with TRBD2 matching over 11 bases. The CDR3 contains 16 residues. Germline assignment: CDR1 SSHAT and CDR2 FNYEAQ (reference sequence). The chain's CDR3 is CASSTTLAGAQETQYF. For the CDR3, the DNA is TGTGCTAGCAGTACTACACTAGCGGGGGCCCAAGAGACCCAGTACTTC.

This clonotype occurred once. Just one base apart from a much larger clone, this may be a read error. This chain links TRBV28 with TRBJ2-7, with 7 nucleotides matching TRBD2. This CDR3 comprises 17 residues. Germline trimming cut 10 bases from V and 2 bases from J; bases unmatched to any gene: 20. Per germline, CDR1 MDHEN and CDR2 SYDVKM. The chain's CDR3 is CANSPRRSASGAYEQYV. The CDR3 DNA is TGTGCCAACAGCCCACGGAGGTCAGCTAGCGGAGCCTACGAGCAGTACGTC.

This clonotype was seen many times. The V call is TRBV5-1, the J call TRBJ2-5, with D uncertain. The CDR3 has 16 residues. CDR1 is SGHRS, CDR2 YFSETQ, per germline. Trimming pared 0 bases from V and 1 base from J, leaving 13 bases between. CDR3 protein: CASSLAILPSQETQYF. The CDR3 DNA sequence: TGCGCCAGCAGCTTGGCCATACTACCAAGCCAAGAGACCCAGTACTTC.